This TCR beta chain was captured in a study of T cells expressing NK-cell markers. Overall study context: Sorted CD3+CD56+NKG2C+, CD3+CD56+NKG2C- and CD3+CD56-NKG2C+ T-cell subsets were beta-chain profiled. Of eight sequenced donors, seven were HCMV-seropositive and one HCMV-seronegative.

TCRdb reanalyzed the 5' RACE reads and collapses them to one entry per CDR3 protein, without DNA. The table for this sample gives roughly 180,000 distinct CDR3 sequences. About this clonotype: What it binds is not known.

The CDR3 runs to 16 residues. Germline loops: CDR1 DFQATT, CDR2 SNEGSKA (reference sequence). Broader study findings: Expanded clones of NKG2C+ T cells had an unclear HCMV specificity. Dominance of the CD3+CD56-NKG2C+ fraction by these clonotypes also held in several donors.

Input material: blood T cells: a sorted CD56 or NKG2C T cell subset, CD4+ or CD8+ T cells, or bulk PBMC T cells (not recorded which). The rearrangement uses TRBV20-1 and TRBJ1-4. This clonotype originated in a woman between 18 and 70 years old in good health. The CDR3 reads CSARGVQALLDEKLFF.